Shown below are 22 T cell receptor beta chains from a single sample sequenced in a study of cytomegalovirus exposure and HLA in healthy donors. PCR amplification relied on 60 Vbeta primers (plus 13 Jbeta primers). Generated by immunoSEQ multiplex PCR, the TCRdb table keeps only in-frame clones and is missing some. The table lists about 170,000 clones, with 0.7% to 0.8% in the top ten. The specimen sequenced was PBMCs. These receptors were taken from a woman aged 18-29 years in good health and CMV-seropositive.

The gene calls are TRBV19 and TRBJ2-1, with 11 bases lining up with TRBD2. The germline CDR1 and CDR2 sequences are LNHDA and SQIVND (reference sequence). There are 16 residues in the CDR3. With 2 bases clipped from V and 9 bases from J, the junction kept 9 bases outside the gene matches. CDR3 amino acids: CASSIPRTSGRGEQFF. The DNA of the CDR3 is TGTGCCAGTAGTATACCAAGGACTAGCGGGCGAGGTGAGCAGTTCTTC.

The V and J genes are TRBV10-3 and TRBJ2-6; maybe TRBD1 (5 bases). CDR1 and CDR2 (germline): ENHRY, SYGVKD. The CDR3 covers 17 residues. V lost 7 bases, J lost 0 bases, and 16 bases lay in between. The CDR3 bases are TGTGCCATCACCGCACTGGACATGGTCTCTGGGGCCAACGTCCTGACTTTC. Amino acids: CAITALDMVSGANVLTF.

This chain connects TRBV18 to TRBJ2-2; D gene ambiguous. The V and J ends lost 1 base and 1 base respectively, with 10 bases between them. The CDR3 sequence is 16 residues long. Germline values: CDR1 KGHSH, CDR2 LQKENI. The CDR3 DNA is TGTGCCAGCTCACCACTTCAGGTGGAGAACACCGGGGAGCTGTTTTTT. Protein product: CASSPLQVENTGELFF.

The chain employs TRBV14 and TRBJ1-2; D not certain. V lost 1 base and J 2 bases, leaving 11 bases between the germline ends. CDR3 length equals 15 residues. CDR1 is SGHDN and CDR2 is FVKESK in the germline V gene. CDR3 residues: CASSQVLSKNYGYTF. In DNA form, the CDR3 reads TGTGCCAGCAGCCAAGTGTTGTCTAAGAACTATGGCTACACCTTC. Full variable domain (remainder filled in from reference TRBV14 and TRBJ1-2): EAGVTQFPSHSVIEKGQTVTLRCDPISGHDNLYWYRRVMGKEIKFLLHFVKESKQDESGMPNNRFLAERTGGTYSTLKVQPAELEDSGVYFCASSQVLSKNYGYTFGSGTRLTVV.

The chain employs TRBV5-4 and TRBJ2-2; 10 nucleotides line up with TRBD2. The CDR3 contains 16 residues. Looked up from germline, CDR1 is SGHNT and CDR2 is YYREEE (reference sequence). Trimming at V came to 4 bases and at J to 0 bases, leaving 3 bases not matched to a gene. The DNA of the CDR3 is TGTGCCAGCAGCCTCGGACTAGCGGCGAACACCGGGGAGCTGTTTTTT. The encoded protein is CASSLGLAANTGELFF.

The rearrangement uses TRBV6-1 and TRBJ2-3; no reliable D call. The CDR3 runs 13 residues. Germline CDR1 is MNHNS and CDR2 is SASEGT. Between the trimmed V and J ends, which lost 6 bases and 0 bases, there was a span of 7 bases. CDR3 bases: TGTGCCAGCAGACATTCTAGCACAGATACGCAGTATTTT. Protein: CASRHSSTDTQYF.

The chain is built from TRBV4-1 and TRBJ2-6, with TRBD2 as a possible D gene (5 bases). The germline CDR1 and CDR2 sequences are MGHRA and YSYEKL. V lost 3 bases to trimming and J lost 1 base, with 10 bases between them. The CDR3 is 16 amino acids. The CDR3 coding sequence is TGCGCCAGCAGCCAGGCCCCGGGGTCTGGGGCCAACGTCCTGACTTTC. Translation: CASSQAPGSGANVLTF.

The genes are TRBV25-1 and TRBJ2-2; D perhaps matches TRBD1 (6 bases). The CDR3 is 15 amino acids. The V and J ends lost 4 bases and 6 bases respectively, with 15 bases between them. Germline-derived CDR1 and CDR2 are MGHDK and SYGVNS. CDR3 residues: CASSVGTNFAGELFF. CDR3 DNA sequence: TGTGCCAGCAGTGTCGGGACAAACTTCGCCGGGGAGCTGTTTTTT.

This chain links TRBV6-5 with TRBJ1-1; possible D gene TRBD1, 5 bases. Per the germline V gene, CDR1 is MNHEY and CDR2 is SVGAGI. The CDR3 extends over 15 amino acids. Trimming removed 2 bases at V and 0 bases at J, with 10 bases between. This CDR3 reads CASSYNRYMNTEAFF. In DNA, the CDR3 is TGTGCCAGCAGTTACAACAGGTACATGAACACTGAAGCTTTCTTT.

This chain connects TRBV29-1 to TRBJ1-1; TRBD1 might be the D (6 bases). The V gene's germline CDR1 is SQVTM and CDR2 ANQGSEA. The CDR3 is made up of 13 amino acids. V was shortened by 4 bases and J by 4 bases, with 13 bases between the two germline ends. In DNA, the CDR3 is TGCAGCGTTGCCGTTCGACAGGCCACTGAAGCTTTCTTT. Protein sequence: CSVAVRQATEAFF.

The chain has TRBV10-2 and TRBJ2-7; possible D gene TRBD2, 6 bases. V lost 2 bases and J 4 bases, leaving 24 bases between the germline ends. The germline gives CDR1 WSHSY, CDR2 SAAADI. The CDR3 sequence is 18 residues long. The CDR3 DNA reads as TGCGCCAGCAGTGAGGTGGGCGTCTGGAGGGAGGAAGGTTACGAGCAGTACTTC. This codes for CASSEVGVWREEGYEQYF.

Comment on this clone: Other nucleotide sequences in the sample specify the same CDR3. The chain uses TRBV19 and TRBJ1-1; possibly TRBD1 for D (5 bases). V was shortened by 1 base and J by 4 bases, with 7 bases between the two germline ends. Per the germline V gene, CDR1 is LNHDA and CDR2 is SQIVND (reference sequence). The CDR3 contains 13 residues. The CDR3 nucleotides are TGTGCCAGTAGTATAGGGCAGGGCACTGAAGCTTTCTTT. Amino acid sequence: CASSIGQGTEAFF.

This chain uses TRBV4-3 with TRBJ2-7; the match to TRBD2 covers 8 bases. The germline CDR1 and CDR2 sequences are LGHNA and YSLEER. Trimming removed 0 bases from V and 0 bases from J; junction bases left unmatched: 4. The CDR3 consists of 16 residues. As DNA, the CDR3 is TGCGCCAGCAGCCAAGACTCTAGCGGGCACTCCTACGAGCAGTACTTC. Translation gives CASSQDSSGHSYEQYF.

This sequence joins TRBV7-9 and TRBJ2-1; the match to TRBD2 covers 7 bases. V shed 5 bases and J 1 base; nucleotides not matched to a gene: 5. CDR1 and CDR2 from the germline V gene are SEHNR and FQNEAQ (reference sequence). There are 15 residues in the CDR3. Here the CDR3 reads CASSLPGGSYNEQFF. The CDR3 nucleotides read TGTGCCAGCAGCCTACCGGGGGGATCCTACAATGAGCAGTTCTTC.

This chain links TRBV29-1 with TRBJ2-5; 9 bases are a match to TRBD2. This CDR3 contains 12 residues. Trimming at V came to 7 bases and at J to 1 base, leaving 1 base not matched to a gene. CDR1 and CDR2 (germline): SQVTM, ANQGSEA. The DNA of the CDR3 is TGCAGCGGTAGCGGGGGCCAAGAGACCCAGTACTTC. Encoded protein: CSGSGGQETQYF.

The chain recombines TRBV4-3 with TRBJ2-7; TRBD2 matches 8 bases. CDR3 length: 14 residues. V lost 4 bases to trimming and J lost 2 bases; unmatched junction nucleotides: 4. Germline V gene data show CDR1 as LGHNA and CDR2 as YSLEER. CDR3 DNA: TGCGCCAGCAGCCCCAGCGGGGGCCCCTACGAGCAGTACTTC. Translating it yields CASSPSGGPYEQYF.

The chain uses TRBV7-9 and TRBJ2-1; 15 bases map to TRBD2. The CDR3 is 18 amino acids. Looked up from germline, CDR1 is SEHNR and CDR2 is FQNEAQ (reference sequence). Trimming at V came to 1 base and at J to 3 bases, leaving 4 bases not matched to a gene. As DNA, the CDR3 is TGTGCCAGCAGCTTAGGGACTAGCGGGGGGGCCAGCTACAATGAGCAGTTCTTC. Translating it yields CASSLGTSGGASYNEQFF.

The chain joins TRBV2 to TRBJ1-1; unclear D gene. V was pared by 2 bases and J by 0 bases, with 10 bases between. Looked up from germline, CDR1 is SNHLY and CDR2 is FYNNEI. The CDR3 spans 15 residues. CDR3 nucleotide sequence: TGTGCCAGCAGTGAAATTCAGATCATGAACACTGAAGCTTTCTTT. Translation gives CASSEIQIMNTEAFF.

The CDR3 spells CASILDSSNEKLFF. The CDR3 coding sequence is TGTGCCAGCATCCTCGACAGCTCTAATGAAAAACTGTTTTTT. The chain employs TRBV2 and TRBJ1-4; a possible D gene is TRBD1 (5 bases). Trimming removed 7 bases from V and 3 bases from J, with 12 bases in between. In germline, CDR1 is SNHLY, CDR2 FYNNEI. The length of the CDR3 is 14 residues.

CDR3 nucleotide sequence: TGTGCCACCAGCAGTATATTAGTTGATACGCAGTATTTT. Its protein is CATSSILVDTQYF. V and J are TRBV15 and TRBJ2-3; D is unclear. V gave up 3 bases and J gave up 6 bases, with 10 bases separating them. CDR3 length: 13 residues. Germline values: CDR1 LNHNV, CDR2 YYDKDF (reference sequence). The whole variable domain, remainder taken from reference TRBV15 and TRBJ2-3, is DAMVIQNPRYQVTQFGKPVTLSCSQTLNHNVMYWYQQKSSQAPKLLFHYYDKDFNNEADTPDNFQSRRPNTSFCFLDIRSPGLGDTAMYLCATSSILVDTQYFGPGTRLTVL.

This chain uses TRBV21-1 with TRBJ2-5; the D call in the table, TRBD1, was not verified against the DNA. TRBV21-1 corresponds to a pseudogene. This CDR3 contains 18 residues. CDR3 coding DNA: TGTGCCAGCAGCAAAGTAGGGGAGACAGGCGTACTTCAAGAGACCCAGTACTTC. Translated: CASSKVGETGVLQETQYF.

The J gene is TRBJ2-2, the V gene TRBV9; 7 nucleotides agree with TRBD2. The CDR3 loop spans 13 amino acids. The germline gives CDR1 SGDLS, CDR2 YYNGEE. The J segment lost 7 bases and the V segment lost 3 bases, leaving 3 bases of the junction unmatched. The DNA for the CDR3 is TGTGCCAGCAGCGGAGGGAGGGGCGGGGAGCTGTTTTTT. Translation gives CASSGGRGGELFF.